Listed below are T cell receptor beta chains from one sample, sequenced in a study of T cell responses to AZD1222 COVID-19 vaccine. Clones were read by immunoSEQ multiplex PCR, and TCRdb kept only the in-frame ones, dropping some. Found here are 130,000 or so clones, approximately 90% of them singletons; the top ten hold 4%. Sequencing used peripheral blood, obtained 28 days after the second AZD1222 dose. The receptors shown here come from an adult who received the AZD1222 COVID-19 vaccine. Each CDR3 is given with its conserved first and last residue. Each record gives: V gene, D gene, clone size, J gene, CDR3 protein, CDR3 DNA. A D gene is named only where the DNA matches it firmly. Not every row has a clone size; where given, it reads once, few, many or a size class.

>TRBV5-1|NA|NA|TRBJ2-2
CASSYGTSLPSAGELFF
TGCGCCAGCAGTTACGGGACCAGCCTTCCATCCGCCGGGGAGCTGTTTTTT
>TRBV7-9|NA|NA|TRBJ2-6
CASSFPRAGANVLTF
TGTGCCAGCAGCTTTCCCAGGGCTGGGGCCAACGTCCTGACTTTC
>TRBV3-1/TRBV3-2|NA|NA|TRBJ2-1
CASSYGDREQFF
TGTGCCAGCAGCTACGGCGACAGAGAGCAGTTCTTC
>TRBV5-1|NA|NA|TRBJ2-3
CASSLVMAPRETQYF
TGCGCCAGCAGCTTGGTGATGGCCCCACGAGAGACGCAGTATTTT
>TRBV15|NA|NA|TRBJ1-5
CATSMDGTHQPQHF
TGTGCCACCAGCATGGACGGGACCCATCAGCCCCAGCATTTT
>TRBV7-6|NA|once|TRBJ2-1
CASSLATGGYNEQFF
TGTGCCAGCAGCTTAGCAACAGGCGGATACAATGAGCAGTTCTTC
>TRBV13|TRBD1|NA|TRBJ2-7
CASSSGTGPYEQYF
TGTGCCAGCAGCTCCGGGACAGGGCCCTACGAGCAGTACTTC
>TRBV5-1|NA|NA|TRBJ2-6
CASSPYPTGPYSGANVLTF
TGCGCCAGCAGCCCCTACCCGACAGGACCATACTCTGGGGCCAACGTCCTGACTTTC
>TRBV4-1|TRBD1|NA|TRBJ2-3
CASSQEDRGTDTQYF
TGCGCCAGCAGCCAAGAGGACAGGGGGACAGATACGCAGTATTTT
>TRBV7-9|TRBD1|NA|TRBJ1-3
CAVQGGAGNTIYF
TGTGCCGTTCAGGGGGGAGCTGGAAACACCATATATTTT
>TRBV5-4|TRBD1|NA|TRBJ1-1
CAITGQGTEAFF
TGTGCCATCACGGGACAGGGAACTGAAGCTTTCTTT
>TRBV28|NA|NA|TRBJ2-6
CASSSPLGRANVLTF
TGTGCCAGCAGTTCCCCTCTGGGCAGGGCCAACGTCCTGACTTTC
>TRBV24-1|NA|NA|TRBJ1-2
CATSDNRVGAGGYTF
TGTGCCACCAGTGACAACAGGGTGGGCGCCGGTGGCTACACCTTC
>TRBV6-5|NA|NA|TRBJ1-1
CASSYSGGNTEAFF
TGTGCCAGCAGTTACTCGGGGGGGAACACTGAAGCTTTCTTT
>TRBV7-2|TRBD1|NA|TRBJ2-7
CASSLHPSLRDRGDF
TGTGCCAGCAGCCTCCACCCGTCCCTCCGGGACAGGGGCGACTTC
>TRBV12-3/TRBV12-4|NA|NA|TRBJ2-7
CASRRSRDYEQYF
TGTGCCAGCAGACGCTCGAGGGACTACGAGCAGTACTTC
>TRBV5-1|TRBD2|NA|TRBJ2-3
CASSLGLADTDTQYF
TGCGCCAGCAGCTTGGGACTAGCGGACACAGATACGCAGTATTTT
>TRBV6-4|NA|NA|TRBJ2-2
CASSEGVERELFF
TGTGCCAGCAGTGAAGGAGTCGAGAGGGAGCTGTTTTTT
>TRBV5-1|TRBD1|NA|TRBJ1-2
CASSGIGQGYGYTF
TGCGCCAGCAGCGGGATAGGACAGGGCTATGGCTACACCTTC
>TRBV6-5|NA|NA|TRBJ1-1
CASSYGIMNTEAFF
TGTGCCAGCAGTTACGGGATCATGAACACTGAAGCTTTCTTT
>TRBV18|TRBD1|NA|TRBJ2-5
CASSPDRGDGETQYF
TGTGCCAGCTCACCCGACAGGGGAGATGGGGAGACCCAGTACTTC
>TRBV7-9|TRBD2|NA|TRBJ2-3
CASSLPRGGGSFTDTQYF
TGTGCCAGCAGCTTACCTAGGGGCGGGGGGTCCTTCACAGATACGCAGTATTTT
>TRBV9|TRBD2|NA|TRBJ2-1
CASSAKGGAGDTSGRARSYNEQFF
TGTGCCAGCAGCGCAAAAGGGGGAGCCGGAGATACTAGCGGGAGGGCTCGTTCCTACAATGAGCAGTTCTTC
>TRBV6-5|TRBD1|NA|TRBJ1-3
CASSPGTDGNTIYF
TGTGCCAGCAGTCCCGGGACAGATGGAAACACCATATATTTT
>TRBV7-8|NA|NA|TRBJ1-6
CASSLGGVSSPLHF
TGTGCCAGCTCCCTCGGGGGGGTTTCGTCACCCCTCCACTTT
>TRBV5-1|NA|NA|TRBJ2-6
CASSTYDGANVLTF
TGCGCCAGCAGCACTTATGATGGGGCCAACGTCCTGACTTTC
>TRBV11-3|NA|NA|TRBJ2-1
CASSLDRWGRGDNEQFF
TGTGCCAGCAGCTTAGATCGCTGGGGGCGAGGGGACAATGAGCAGTTCTTC
>TRBV14|NA|NA|TRBJ1-5
CASSQVGANQPQHF
TGTGCCAGCAGCCAAGTAGGGGCTAATCAGCCCCAGCATTTT
>TRBV28|NA|NA|TRBJ2-3
CASSGPRRVPQYF
TGTGCCAGCAGTGGACCTAGGAGGGTGCCGCAGTATTTT
>TRBV19|NA|NA|TRBJ1-1
CASKTGSHFESEAFF
TGTGCCAGTAAGACCGGGTCCCATTTTGAGTCCGAAGCTTTCTTT
>TRBV7-9|TRBD1|NA|TRBJ1-2
CASSLRGGPYGYTF
TGTGCCAGCAGCTTACGAGGGGGCCCCTATGGCTACACCTTC
>TRBV15|TRBD1|NA|TRBJ1-1
CATSRDLTGAEAFF
TGTGCCACCAGCAGAGACCTAACAGGGGCTGAAGCTTTCTTT
>TRBV14|NA|NA|TRBJ1-6
CASSQLNNSPLHF
TGTGCCAGCAGCCAGCTGAATAATTCACCCCTCCACTTT
>TRBV7-8|NA|once|TRBJ2-1
CASSQVGRGQYNEQFF
TGTGCCAGCAGCCAGGTTGGGCGGGGGCAATACAATGAGCAGTTCTTC
>TRBV7-2|NA|NA|TRBJ2-1
CASSLEGRLREFF
TGTGCCAGCAGCTTAGAAGGGCGGCTTAGGGAGTTCTTC
>TRBV2|NA|NA|TRBJ1-5
CATSQFGNQPQHF
TGTGCCACTTCTCAATTCGGCAATCAGCCCCAGCATTTT
>TRBV28|TRBD2|NA|TRBJ2-6
CATAGGAISGANVLTF
TGTGCCACGGCGGGAGGTGCGATCTCTGGGGCCAACGTCCTGACTTTC
>TRBV11-2|NA|NA|TRBJ2-7
CASSHRQGPYYEQYF
TGTGCCAGCAGCCATCGTCAGGGTCCTTACTACGAGCAGTACTTC
>TRBV7-2|NA|NA|TRBJ2-7
CASSLSEQVAYEQYF
TGTGCCAGCAGCTTATCCGAACAGGTGGCCTACGAGCAGTACTTC
>TRBV2|NA|NA|TRBJ2-7
CASKGGSYEQYF
TGTGCCAGCAAGGGAGGTTCCTACGAGCAGTACTTC
>TRBV7-9|TRBD1|NA|TRBJ2-2
CASSLLTGTAQPGELFF
TGTGCCAGCAGCTTGCTGACCGGGACAGCCCAACCCGGGGAGCTGTTTTTT
>TRBV4-2|NA|NA|TRBJ1-5
CASSQVQGPSNQPQHF
TGTGCCAGCAGCCAGGTCCAGGGCCCTAGCAATCAGCCCCAGCATTTT
>TRBV6-2/TRBV6-3|TRBD2|NA|TRBJ2-1
CASSYRGGTEQFF
TGTGCCAGCAGTTATCGGGGGGGAACTGAGCAGTTCTTC
>TRBV6-4|NA|few|TRBJ2-3
CASSPGEDSTDTQYF
TGTGCCAGCAGTCCCGGGGAAGATAGCACAGATACGCAGTATTTT
>TRBV5-1|TRBD1|NA|TRBJ1-1
CASSAGTVNTEAFF
TGCGCCAGCAGCGCCGGGACAGTGAACACTGAAGCTTTCTTT
>TRBV5-1|NA|NA|TRBJ2-4
CASSTDPRGKNIQYF
TGCGCCAGCAGCACGGACCCTCGGGGCAAAAACATTCAGTACTTC
>TRBV5-1|TRBD1|once|TRBJ1-1
CASSATDRGEAFF
TGCGCCAGCAGCGCCACAGACAGGGGTGAAGCTTTCTTT
>TRBV6-5|NA|NA|TRBJ1-1
CASSRTANTEAFF
TGTGCCAGCAGCCGGACTGCGAACACTGAAGCTTTCTTT
>TRBV27|NA|NA|TRBJ1-2
CASSLYRGWGYTF
TGTGCCAGCAGTCTGTACAGAGGCTGGGGCTACACCTTC
>TRBV3-1/TRBV3-2|TRBD2|NA|TRBJ2-7
CASSPLRGGRSYEQYF
TGTGCCAGCAGCCCGTTGCGGGGGGGGCGGTCGTACGAGCAGTACTTC
>TRBV6-5|NA|NA|TRBJ2-1
CASTEGGYNEQFF
TGTGCCAGCACAGAGGGGGGCTACAATGAGCAGTTCTTC
>TRBV27|NA|once|TRBJ1-2
CASSLSPTLAVGYTF
TGTGCCAGCAGTCTCTCCCCGACGCTCGCGGTAGGCTACACCTTC
>TRBV28|TRBD1|NA|TRBJ1-5
CASSPGGGQPQHF
TGTGCCAGCAGTCCAGGGGGCGGTCAGCCCCAGCATTTT
>TRBV11-2|NA|NA|TRBJ1-1
CASSFPRGRNTEAFF
TGTGCCAGCAGCTTCCCCCGGGGCAGAAACACTGAAGCTTTCTTT
>TRBV15|NA|NA|TRBJ2-7
CATSRGFVYEQYF
TGTGCCACCAGCAGAGGGTTTGTATACGAGCAGTACTTC
>TRBV7-2|NA|NA|TRBJ1-3
CASSLVSGNTIYF
TGTGCCAGCAGCTTAGTATCAGGAAACACCATATATTTT
>TRBV6-2/TRBV6-3|NA|NA|TRBJ1-2
CASSYGRGRSDYGYTF
TGTGCCAGCAGTTACGGGCGGGGGAGGTCCGACTATGGCTACACCTTC
>TRBV7-8|NA|NA|TRBJ1-2
CASSLEPRGNYGYTF
TGTGCCAGCAGCTTAGAGCCCCGAGGAAACTATGGCTACACCTTC
>TRBV15|TRBD1|NA|TRBJ1-3
CATSMGTGSGNTIYF
TGTGCCACCAGCATGGGGACAGGGTCTGGAAACACCATATATTTT
>TRBV4-2|NA|NA|TRBJ2-3
CASSRGGQTDTQYF
TGTGCCAGCAGCCGGGGGGGCCAAACAGATACGCAGTATTTT